The source of this T cell receptor beta chain is a study of tissue T cells after allogeneic stem cell transplantation. This sample's time point: mouse harvest day 7 after allogeneic transplant. The graft held 10^6 splenic CD5+ T cells and 10^7 T-cell-depleted bone marrow cells. Only in-frame clones appear in the TCRdb table, and some are missing; sequencing was by immunoSEQ multiplex PCR. The table records about 7,800 clones, 35% to 55% of them present only once. This clone appeared a few times. Gene names follow the mouse nomenclature. The read ends 1 residue before the CDR3 terminus; that terminus is restored from the germline J gene. Germline V gene data show CDR1 as LGHNA and CDR2 as YSYQKL. The V and J ends lost 0 bases and 1 base, in that order; junction bases with no gene match: 4. The CDR3 runs 16 residues.

Sequenced input: gut tissue. The source is a female BALB/c mouse given C57BL/6 T cells with graft-versus-host disease after an allogeneic hematopoietic cell transplant. The chain combines TRBV2 with TRBJ2-5; 7 nucleotides line up with TRBD2. CDR3 loop: CASSQEPGGYQDTQYF. Partial CDR3 DNA: TGTGCCAGCAGCCAAGAGCCTGGGGGATACCAAGACACCCAGTAC.